Sequencing of this T cell receptor beta chain was carried out in a study of Ad26.COV2.S vaccination and SARS-CoV-2 variants. Study in general: The study gave Ad26.COV2.S intramuscularly, once or twice 56 days apart. Whole-study findings and limits: After vaccination, substantial breadth of spike-specific CD8+ and CD4+ responses was reported. Researchers cautioned that TCR breadth and depth analyses may have underestimated total T cell responses.

The length of the CDR3 is 14 residues. Germline assignment: CDR1 SEHNR and CDR2 FQNEAQ (reference sequence). With 3 bases clipped from V and 5 bases from J, the junction kept 2 bases outside the gene matches. Comments on this clone: Its antigen is not identified.

Treatment reported: roughly 19 received Ad26.COV2.S at low or high dose, single or two shots; roughly 5 received placebo; per-sample allocation not given. Samples analyzed were those drawn on day 63 after the first vaccine or placebo injection. An Ad26 vector that expressed Wuhan-strain SARS-CoV-2 spike constituted the vaccine. Profiling relied on immunoSEQ multiplex PCR, and the TCRdb table lists in-frame clones only, not all of them. The sample consists of 240,000 or so clones, roughly 90% of them appearing once. The rearrangement links TRBV7-9 to TRBJ1-2, with TRBD1 matching 11 bases. The sequence derives from a person aged 18-60 years who received the Ad26.COV2.S COVID-19 vaccine or a placebo. This specimen consisted of peripheral blood, obtained in a trial of Ad26.COV2.S vaccine versus placebo. CDR3 coding DNA: TGTGCCAGCAGCTTGGGACAGGGGGGGTATGGCTACACCTTC. Amino acids: CASSLGQGGYGYTF.